The entry that follows covers one TCR beta chain sequence. What it binds is not known. TCRdb ran MiXCR on the 5' RACE reads and lists one entry per CDR3 protein. The sample consists of a few hundred thousand distinct CDR3 sequences, 7.5% to 9% of them appearing once. This sample is drawn from a study of T cells after yellow fever vaccination. Whole-study results and caveats: Primary-vaccination clones mostly resurfaced post-booster (nearly 97% CD4, more than 85% CD8).

V lost 8 bases to trimming and J lost 2 bases, with 14 bases between them. CDR3 length: 14 amino acids. CDR1 is ENHRY and CDR2 is SYGVKD in the germline V gene. Source: CD4+ T cells sorted from PBMCs, taken 5 days after the yellow fever booster vaccination. This chain uses TRBV10-3 with TRBJ2-3; D unclear. The TCR comes from a man between 18 and 35 years old who received the YFV17D yellow fever vaccine. CDR3 DNA sequence: TGTGCCATCTCGGCCAATGCTAACACAGATACGCAGTATTTT. Translation gives CAISANANTDTQYF.